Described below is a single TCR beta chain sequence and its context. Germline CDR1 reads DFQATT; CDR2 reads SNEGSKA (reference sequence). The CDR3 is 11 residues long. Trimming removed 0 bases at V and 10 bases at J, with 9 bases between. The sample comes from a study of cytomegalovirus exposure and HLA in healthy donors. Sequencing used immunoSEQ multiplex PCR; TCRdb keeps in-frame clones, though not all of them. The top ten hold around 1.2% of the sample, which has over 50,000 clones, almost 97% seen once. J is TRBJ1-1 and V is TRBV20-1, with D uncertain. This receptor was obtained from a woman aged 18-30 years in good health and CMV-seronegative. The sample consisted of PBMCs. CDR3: CSARDPPLAFF. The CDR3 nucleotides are TGCAGTGCTAGAGATCCCCCTTTAGCTTTCTTT.